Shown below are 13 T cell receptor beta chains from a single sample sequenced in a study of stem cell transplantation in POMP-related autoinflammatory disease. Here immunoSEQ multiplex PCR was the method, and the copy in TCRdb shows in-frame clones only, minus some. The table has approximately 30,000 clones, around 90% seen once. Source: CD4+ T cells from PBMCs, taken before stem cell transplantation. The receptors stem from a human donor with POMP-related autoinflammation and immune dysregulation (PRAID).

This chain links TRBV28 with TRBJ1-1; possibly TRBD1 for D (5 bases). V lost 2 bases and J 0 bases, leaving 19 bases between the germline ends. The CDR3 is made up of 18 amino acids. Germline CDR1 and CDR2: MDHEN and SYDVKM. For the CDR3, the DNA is TGTGCCAGCAGTTTAACCCCCTGGGAGGGGCCTATGAACACTGAAGCTTTCTTT. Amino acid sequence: CASSLTPWEGPMNTEAFF.

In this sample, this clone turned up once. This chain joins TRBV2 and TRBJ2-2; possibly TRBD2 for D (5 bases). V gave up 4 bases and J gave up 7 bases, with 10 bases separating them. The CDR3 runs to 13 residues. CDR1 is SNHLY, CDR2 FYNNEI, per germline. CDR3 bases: TGTGCCAGCAGTGTTGGACTCCTCGGGGAGCTGTTTTTT. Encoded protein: CASSVGLLGELFF. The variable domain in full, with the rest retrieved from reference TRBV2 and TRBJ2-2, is EPEVTQTPSHQVTQMGQEVILRCVPISNHLYFYWYRQILGQKVEFLVSFYNNEISEKSEIFDDQFSVERPDGSNFTLKIRSTKLEDSAMYFCASSVGLLGELFFGEGSRLTVL.

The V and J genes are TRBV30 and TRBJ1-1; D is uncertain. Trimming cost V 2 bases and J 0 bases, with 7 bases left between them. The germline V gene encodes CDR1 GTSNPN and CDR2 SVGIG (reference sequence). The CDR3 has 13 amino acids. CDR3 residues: CAWSLRLNTEAFF. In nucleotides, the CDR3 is TGTGCCTGGAGTCTCCGTCTGAACACTGAAGCTTTCTTT. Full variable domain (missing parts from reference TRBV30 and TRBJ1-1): SQTIHQWPATLVQPVGSPLSLECTVEGTSNPNLYWYRQAAGRGLQLLFYSVGIGQISSEVPQNLSASRPQDRQFILSSKKLLLSDSGFYLCAWSLRLNTEAFFGQGTRLTVV.

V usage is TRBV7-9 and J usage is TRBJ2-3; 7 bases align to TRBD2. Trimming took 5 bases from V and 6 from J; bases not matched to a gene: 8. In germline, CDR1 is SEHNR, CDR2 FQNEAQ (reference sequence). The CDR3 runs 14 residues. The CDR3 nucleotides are TGTGCCAGCAGCCCCCGCGGGAGCGCGGATACGCAGTATTTT. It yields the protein CASSPRGSADTQYF.

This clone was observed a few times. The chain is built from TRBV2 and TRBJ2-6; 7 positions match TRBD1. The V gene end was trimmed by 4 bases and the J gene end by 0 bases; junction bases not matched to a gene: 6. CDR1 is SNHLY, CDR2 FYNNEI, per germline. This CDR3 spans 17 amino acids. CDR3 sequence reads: CASSATGDNSGANVLTF. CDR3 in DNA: TGTGCCAGCAGTGCTACAGGGGATAACTCTGGGGCCAACGTCCTGACTTTC.

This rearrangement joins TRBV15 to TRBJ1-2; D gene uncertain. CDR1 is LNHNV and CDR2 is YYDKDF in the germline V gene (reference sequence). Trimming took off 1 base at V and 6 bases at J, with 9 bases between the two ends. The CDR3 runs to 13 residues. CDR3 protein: CATSRGVLDGYTF. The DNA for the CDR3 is TGTGCCACCAGCAGAGGCGTTCTCGATGGCTACACCTTC. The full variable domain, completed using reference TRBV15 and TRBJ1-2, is DAMVIQNPRYQVTQFGKPVTLSCSQTLNHNVMYWYQQKSSQAPKLLFHYYDKDFNNEADTPDNFQSRRPNTSFCFLDIRSPGLGDTAMYLCATSRGVLDGYTFGSGTRLTVV.

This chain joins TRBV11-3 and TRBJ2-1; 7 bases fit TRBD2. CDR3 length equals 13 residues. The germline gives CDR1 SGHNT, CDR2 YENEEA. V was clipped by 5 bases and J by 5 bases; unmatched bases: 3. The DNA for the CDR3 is TGTGCCAGCAGCGACCGGGAGGACAATGAGCAGTTCTTC. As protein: CASSDREDNEQFF.

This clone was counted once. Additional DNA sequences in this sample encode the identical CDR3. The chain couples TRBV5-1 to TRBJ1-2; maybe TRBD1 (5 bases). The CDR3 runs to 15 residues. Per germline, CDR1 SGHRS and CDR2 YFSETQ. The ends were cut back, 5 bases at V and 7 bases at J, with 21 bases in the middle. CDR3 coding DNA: TGCGCCAGCAGTTGGGGAGGGGAAGGGGCGATTGGCTACACCTTC. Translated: CASSWGGEGAIGYTF.

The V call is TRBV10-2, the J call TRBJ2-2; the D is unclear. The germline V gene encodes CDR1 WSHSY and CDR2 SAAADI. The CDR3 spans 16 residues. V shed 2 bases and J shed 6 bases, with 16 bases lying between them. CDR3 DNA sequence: TGCGCCAGCAGTGAGCTGGACGGGTATCACGCCGGGGAGCTGTTTTTT. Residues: CASSELDGYHAGELFF.

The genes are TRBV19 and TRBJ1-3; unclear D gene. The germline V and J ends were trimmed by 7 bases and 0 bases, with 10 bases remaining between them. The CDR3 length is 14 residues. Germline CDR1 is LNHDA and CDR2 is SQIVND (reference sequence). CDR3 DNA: TGTGCCAGTATCGGGCGGCTCTCTGGAAACACCATATATTTT. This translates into CASIGRLSGNTIYF.

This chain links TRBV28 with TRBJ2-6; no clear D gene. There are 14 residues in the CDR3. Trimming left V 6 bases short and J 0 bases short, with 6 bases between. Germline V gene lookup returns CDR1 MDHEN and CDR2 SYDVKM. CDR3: CASRFLSGANVLTF. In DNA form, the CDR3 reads TGTGCCAGCAGGTTTCTCTCTGGGGCCAACGTCCTGACTTTC.

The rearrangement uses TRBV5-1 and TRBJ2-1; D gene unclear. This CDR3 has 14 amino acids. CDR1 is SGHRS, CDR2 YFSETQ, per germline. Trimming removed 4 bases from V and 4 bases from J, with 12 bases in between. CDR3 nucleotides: TGCGCCAGCAGCGAGATGGATTCGTACAATGAGCAGTTCTTC. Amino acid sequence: CASSEMDSYNEQFF.

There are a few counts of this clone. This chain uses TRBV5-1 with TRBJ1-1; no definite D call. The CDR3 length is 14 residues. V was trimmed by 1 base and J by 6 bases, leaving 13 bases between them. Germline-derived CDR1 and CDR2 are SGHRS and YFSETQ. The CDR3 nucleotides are TGCGCCAGCAGCTTGACGTCGGGCAGCTCTGAAGCTTTCTTT. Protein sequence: CASSLTSGSSEAFF.